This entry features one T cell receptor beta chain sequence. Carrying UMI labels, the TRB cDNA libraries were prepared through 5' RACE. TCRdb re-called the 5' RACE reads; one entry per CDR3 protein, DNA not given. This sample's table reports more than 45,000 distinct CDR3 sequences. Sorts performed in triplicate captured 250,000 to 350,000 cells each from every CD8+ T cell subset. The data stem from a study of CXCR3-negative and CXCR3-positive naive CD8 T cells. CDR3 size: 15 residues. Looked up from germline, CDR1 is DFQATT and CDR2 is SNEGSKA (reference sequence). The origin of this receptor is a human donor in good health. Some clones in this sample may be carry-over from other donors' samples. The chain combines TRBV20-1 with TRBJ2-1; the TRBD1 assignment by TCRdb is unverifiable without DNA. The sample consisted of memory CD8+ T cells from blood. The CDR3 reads CSAVTDRASGNEQFF.